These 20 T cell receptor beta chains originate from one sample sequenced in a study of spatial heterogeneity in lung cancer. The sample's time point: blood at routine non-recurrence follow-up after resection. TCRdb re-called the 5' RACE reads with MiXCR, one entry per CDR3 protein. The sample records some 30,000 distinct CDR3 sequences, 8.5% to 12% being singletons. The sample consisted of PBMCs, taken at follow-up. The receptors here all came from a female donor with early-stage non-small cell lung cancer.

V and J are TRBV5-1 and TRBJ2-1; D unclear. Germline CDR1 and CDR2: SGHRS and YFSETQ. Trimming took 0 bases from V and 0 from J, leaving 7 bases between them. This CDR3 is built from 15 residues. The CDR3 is CASSLALSSYNEQFF. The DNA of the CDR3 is TGCGCCAGCAGCTTGGCGCTCAGCTCCTACAATGAGCAGTTCTTC.

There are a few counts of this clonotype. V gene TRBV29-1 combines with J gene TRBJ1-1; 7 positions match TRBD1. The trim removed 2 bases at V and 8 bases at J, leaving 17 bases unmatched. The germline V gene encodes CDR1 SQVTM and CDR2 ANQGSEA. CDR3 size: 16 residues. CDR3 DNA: TGCAGCGTTGAACCACTGACCGGGACAGCCCTGGGGGAAGCTTTCTTT. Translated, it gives CSVEPLTGTALGEAFF.

CDR3 sequence (DNA): TGCAGCGTTGTTAAAAGCGGGGGGGCTAGAGATACGCAGTATTTT. Its protein is CSVVKSGGARDTQYF. V and J are TRBV29-1 and TRBJ2-3; TRBD2 agrees at 10 bases. CDR3 length: 15 residues. Per the germline V gene, CDR1 is SQVTM and CDR2 is ANQGSEA. V was clipped by 4 bases and J by 5 bases; unmatched bases: 9.

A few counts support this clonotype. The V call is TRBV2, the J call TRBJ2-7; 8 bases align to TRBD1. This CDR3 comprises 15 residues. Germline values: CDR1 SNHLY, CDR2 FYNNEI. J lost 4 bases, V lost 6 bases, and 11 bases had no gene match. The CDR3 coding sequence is TGTGCCAGCAGCGGACAGGGTGTATCTCCTTACGAGCAGTACTTC. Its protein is CASSGQGVSPYEQYF.

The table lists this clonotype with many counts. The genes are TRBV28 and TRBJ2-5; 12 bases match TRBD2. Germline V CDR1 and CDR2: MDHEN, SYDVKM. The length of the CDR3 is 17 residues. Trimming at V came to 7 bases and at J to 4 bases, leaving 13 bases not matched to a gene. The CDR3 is CASTQGSSGGAVETQYF. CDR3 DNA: TGTGCCAGCACCCAGGGGTCTAGCGGGGGGGCCGTAGAGACCCAGTACTTC.

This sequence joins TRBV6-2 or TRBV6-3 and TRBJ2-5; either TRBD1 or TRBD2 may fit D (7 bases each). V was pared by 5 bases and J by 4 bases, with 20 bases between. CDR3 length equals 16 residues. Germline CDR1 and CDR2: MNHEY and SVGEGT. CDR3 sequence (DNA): TGTGCCAGCAGTACTTGGGGCGACAGGGAGGGAGAGACCCAGTACTTC. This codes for CASSTWGDREGETQYF.

In DNA, the CDR3 is TGTGCCAGTAGTACAGGGGTTCCCGGGGAGCTGTTTTTT. Amino acids: CASSTGVPGELFF. The chain employs TRBV19 and TRBJ2-2, with D tentatively TRBD1 (6 bases). V lost 4 bases and J 6 bases, leaving 9 bases between the germline ends. Germline assignment: CDR1 LNHDA and CDR2 SQIVND (reference sequence). The CDR3 consists of 13 residues.

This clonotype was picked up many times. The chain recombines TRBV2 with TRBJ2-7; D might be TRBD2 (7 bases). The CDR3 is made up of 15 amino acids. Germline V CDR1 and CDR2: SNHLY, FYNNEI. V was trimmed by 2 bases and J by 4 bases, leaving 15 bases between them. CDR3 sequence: CASSEFRGAPYEQYF. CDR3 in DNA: TGTGCCAGCAGTGAATTTCGGGGGGCCCCTTACGAGCAGTACTTC.

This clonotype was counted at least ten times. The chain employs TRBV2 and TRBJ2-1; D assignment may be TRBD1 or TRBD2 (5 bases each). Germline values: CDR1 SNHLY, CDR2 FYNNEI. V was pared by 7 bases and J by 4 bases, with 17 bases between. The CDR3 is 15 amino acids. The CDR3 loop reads CASTRPGTEYNEQFF. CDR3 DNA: TGTGCCAGCACCCGCCCCGGGACGGAATACAATGAGCAGTTCTTC.

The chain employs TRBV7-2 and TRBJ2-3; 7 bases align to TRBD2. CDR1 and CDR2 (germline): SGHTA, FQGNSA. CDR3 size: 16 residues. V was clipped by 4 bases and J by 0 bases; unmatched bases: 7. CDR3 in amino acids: CASSYSWGGSTDTQYF. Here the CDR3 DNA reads TGTGCCAGCAGCTACTCGTGGGGGGGTAGCACAGATACGCAGTATTTT.

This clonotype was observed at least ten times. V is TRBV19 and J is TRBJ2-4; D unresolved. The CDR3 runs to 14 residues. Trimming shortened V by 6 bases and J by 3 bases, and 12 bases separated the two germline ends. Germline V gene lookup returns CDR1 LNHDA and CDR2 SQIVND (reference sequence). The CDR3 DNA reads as TGTGCCAGTAGCGACCGATTCGGCAAAAACATTCAGTACTTC. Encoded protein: CASSDRFGKNIQYF.

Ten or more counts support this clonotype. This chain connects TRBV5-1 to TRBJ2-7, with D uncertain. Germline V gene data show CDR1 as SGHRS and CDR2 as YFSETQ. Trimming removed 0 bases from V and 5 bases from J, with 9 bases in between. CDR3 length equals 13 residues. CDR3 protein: CASSLVTDDEQYF. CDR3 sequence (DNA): TGCGCCAGCAGCTTGGTTACGGACGACGAGCAGTACTTC. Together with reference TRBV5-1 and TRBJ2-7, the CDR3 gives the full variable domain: KAGVTQTPRYLIKTRGQQVTLSCSPISGHRSVSWYQQTPGQGLQFLFEYFSETQRNKGNFPGRFSGRQFSNSRSEMNVSTLELGDSALYLCASSLVTDDEQYFGPGTRLTVT.

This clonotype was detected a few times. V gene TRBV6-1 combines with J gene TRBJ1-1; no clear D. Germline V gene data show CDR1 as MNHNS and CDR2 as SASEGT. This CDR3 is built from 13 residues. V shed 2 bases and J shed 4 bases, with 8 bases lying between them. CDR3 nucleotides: TGTGCCAGCAGTGAAATAGTGGGCACTGAAGCTTTCTTT. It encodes CASSEIVGTEAFF.

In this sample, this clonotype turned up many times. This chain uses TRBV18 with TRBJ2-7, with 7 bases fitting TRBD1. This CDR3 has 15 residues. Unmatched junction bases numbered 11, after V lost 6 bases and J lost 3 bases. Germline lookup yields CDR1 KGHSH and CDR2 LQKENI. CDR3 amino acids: CASSPSGTANYEQYF. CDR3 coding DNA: TGTGCCAGCTCCCCTAGTGGGACAGCTAACTACGAGCAGTACTTC. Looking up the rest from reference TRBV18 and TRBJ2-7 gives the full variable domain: NAGVMQNPRHLVRRRGQEARLRCSPMKGHSHVYWYRQLPEEGLKFMVYLQKENIIDESGMPKERFSAEFPKEGPSILRIQQVVRGDSAAYFCASSPSGTANYEQYFGPGTRLTVT.

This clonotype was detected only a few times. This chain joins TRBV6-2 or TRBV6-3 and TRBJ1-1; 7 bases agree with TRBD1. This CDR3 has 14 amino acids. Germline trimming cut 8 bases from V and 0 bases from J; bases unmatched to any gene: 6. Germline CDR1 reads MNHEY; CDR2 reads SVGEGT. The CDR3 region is CASFSGGLNTEAFF. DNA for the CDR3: TGTGCCAGCTTCTCAGGGGGGTTGAACACTGAAGCTTTCTTT.

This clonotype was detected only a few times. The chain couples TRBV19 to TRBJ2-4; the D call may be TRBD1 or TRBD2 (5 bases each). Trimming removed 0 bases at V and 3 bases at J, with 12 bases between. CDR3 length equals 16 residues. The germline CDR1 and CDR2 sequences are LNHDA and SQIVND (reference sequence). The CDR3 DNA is TGTGCCAGTAGTATAGACCCAGGGACGGTCAAAAACATTCAGTACTTC. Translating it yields CASSIDPGTVKNIQYF. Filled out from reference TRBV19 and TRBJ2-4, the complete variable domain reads DGGITQSPKYLFRKEGQNVTLSCEQNLNHDAMYWYRQDPGQGLRLIYYSQIVNDFQKGDIAEGYSVSREKKESFPLTVTSAQKNPTAFYLCASSIDPGTVKNIQYFGAGTRLSVL.

The CDR3 sequence is CSARDSRAGEQYF. In DNA, the CDR3 is TGCAGTGCTAGAGATTCCAGGGCTGGCGAGCAGTACTTC. The chain couples TRBV20-1 to TRBJ2-7; D may be TRBD1 (5 bases). Germline values: CDR1 DFQATT, CDR2 SNEGSKA (reference sequence). CDR3 length: 13 amino acids. V was clipped by 0 bases and J by 6 bases, with 12 bases between them.

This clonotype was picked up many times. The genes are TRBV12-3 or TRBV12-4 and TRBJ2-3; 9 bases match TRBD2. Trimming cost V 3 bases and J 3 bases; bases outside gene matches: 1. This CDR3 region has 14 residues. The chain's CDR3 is CASSFLAGTDTQYF. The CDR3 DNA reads TGTGCCAGCAGTTTTCTAGCGGGGACAGATACGCAGTATTTT.

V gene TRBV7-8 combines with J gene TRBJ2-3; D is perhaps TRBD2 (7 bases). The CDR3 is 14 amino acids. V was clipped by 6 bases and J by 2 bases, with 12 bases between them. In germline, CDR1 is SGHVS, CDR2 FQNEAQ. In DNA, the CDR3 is TGTGCCAGCAGGAACGGGGGGCACACAGATACGCAGTATTTT. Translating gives CASRNGGHTDTQYF.

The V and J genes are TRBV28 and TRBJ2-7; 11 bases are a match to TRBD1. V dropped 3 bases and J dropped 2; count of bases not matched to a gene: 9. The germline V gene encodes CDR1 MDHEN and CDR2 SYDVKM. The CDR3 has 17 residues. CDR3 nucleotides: TGTGCCAGCAGTTTCGGACAGGGGGCCGCCAATACCTACGAGCAGTACTTC. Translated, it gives CASSFGQGAANTYEQYF.